This T cell receptor (beta chain) comes out of a study of blood T cell repertoires in COVID-19. As for the study in general: Researchers got acute and convalescent COVID-19 samples from the United States, Italy and Spain. PBMCs, B-cell-depleted T cells, or T cells provided the cDNA or gDNA that made up the material.

Original handling: Amplification of reference gene primers was used by the study to estimate nucleated cell counts. This table comes from immunoSEQ multiplex PCR, and its TCRdb copy is limited to in-frame clones, with some not included. V and J calls plus clone size are reproduced from that table; the DNA served to infer D and trimming. The table records 90,000 to 150,000 clones, 60% to 85% of them present only once. Trimming stripped 2 bases from V and 4 bases from J, with 15 bases between. Germline assignment: CDR1 SGHDT and CDR2 YYEEEE. This CDR3 comprises 15 residues. Sequenced material: peripheral blood. The clonotype comes from a man in his sixties or seventies with acute or convalescent COVID-19. The chain is built from TRBV5-6 and TRBJ1-1; D unresolved. The chain's CDR3 is CASSFIWSGSTEAFF. CDR3 DNA sequence: TGTGCCAGCAGCTTTATCTGGTCCGGGAGCACTGAAGCTTTCTTT. The variable domain in full, with the rest retrieved from reference TRBV5-6 and TRBJ1-1, is DAGVTQSPTHLIKTRGQQVTLRCSPKSGHDTVSWYQQALGQGPQFIFQYYEEEERQRGNFPDRFSGHQFPNYSSELNVNALLLGDSALYLCASSFIWSGSTEAFFGQGTRLTVV.